This TCR beta chain appears in the sequencing data of a study of Graves' ophthalmopathy and Graves' hyperthyroidism. This clonotype has ten or more counts. V lost 0 bases to trimming and J lost 5 bases, with 8 bases between them. The CDR3 has 13 residues. Germline V gene data show CDR1 as MGHRA and CDR2 as YSYEKL. Amplification of TCR beta CDR3 regions used RNA transcripts. Second-round multiplex PCR followed a first-round RT-PCR using HTBI primers. Each CDR3 protein gets one entry after TCRdb re-called the multiplex PCR reads with MiXCR. Counted here are some 370,000 distinct CDR3 sequences, about 18% occurring once; the ten biggest clones make up 2% to 3%.

The chain carries TRBV4-1 and TRBJ2-7; D not resolved. The sequence derives from an adult woman with stable Graves' hyperthyroidism. Sequenced sample: peripheral blood. The CDR3 loop is CASSQEGRNEQYF. CDR3 DNA: TGCGCCAGCAGCCAAGAAGGGCGGAACGAGCAGTACTTC.